The 14 T cell receptor beta chains presented below share a single source sample, sequenced in a study of human thymus T cells. Assay: immunoSEQ multiplex PCR; the TCRdb copy retains only in-frame clones and omits some. The sample has around 45,000 clones, 95% seen once. Sequencing input: blood. These TCRs come from a girl under two years old with a congenital heart defect but otherwise immunologically healthy.

The chain combines TRBV15 with TRBJ1-5, with no clear D. Germline lookup yields CDR1 LNHNV and CDR2 YYDKDF (reference sequence). The CDR3 totals 17 residues. Trimming shortened V by 1 base and J by 7 bases, and 20 bases separated the two germline ends. The CDR3 reads CATSRVVGSPNGQPQHF. In nucleotides, the CDR3 is TGTGCCACCAGCAGAGTAGTTGGCAGCCCCAATGGGCAGCCCCAGCATTTT. The variable domain in full, with the rest retrieved from reference TRBV15 and TRBJ1-5, is DAMVIQNPRYQVTQFGKPVTLSCSQTLNHNVMYWYQQKSSQAPKLLFHYYDKDFNNEADTPDNFQSRRPNTSFCFLDIRSPGLGDTAMYLCATSRVVGSPNGQPQHFGDGTRLSIL.

The CDR3 is CASSQDQGGPDTQYF. The CDR3 bases are TGCGCCAGCAGCCAAGATCAGGGAGGCCCAGATACGCAGTATTTT. The chain recombines TRBV4-1 with TRBJ2-3; TRBD2 is a possible D gene (6 bases). With 0 bases removed from V and 4 bases from J, the gap between germline ends came to 11 bases. CDR3 size: 15 residues. Germline values: CDR1 MGHRA, CDR2 YSYEKL.

V and J are TRBV4-2 and TRBJ2-1, with D uncertain. Looked up from germline, CDR1 is LGHNA and CDR2 is YNFKEQ. V shed 1 base and J shed 8 bases, with 12 bases lying between them. The CDR3 consists of 14 residues. As DNA, the CDR3 is TGTGCCAGCAGCCAAGGCCCGATAGCACATGAGCAGTTCTTC. As protein: CASSQGPIAHEQFF.

The chain links TRBV5-1 to TRBJ1-2, with D perhaps TRBD1 (5 bases). Trimming took off 6 bases at V and 2 bases at J, with 14 bases between the two ends. The CDR3 has 14 amino acids. Germline CDR1 reads SGHRS; CDR2 reads YFSETQ. The CDR3 sequence is CASNLGEANYGYTF. The CDR3 region has the DNA TGCGCCAGCAATTTGGGGGAGGCCAACTATGGCTACACCTTC.

The chain uses TRBV5-1 and TRBJ1-5, with D unclear. CDR1 SGHRS and CDR2 YFSETQ come from the germline V gene. The CDR3 totals 14 residues. V lost 3 bases and J lost 7, with 14 bases in between. This CDR3 reads CASSSGSIGQPQHF. CDR3 in DNA: TGCGCCAGCAGCTCCGGGTCAATCGGGCAGCCCCAGCATTTT.

This clone was seen only once. This chain uses TRBV6-5 with TRBJ1-4; a possible D gene is TRBD1 (5 bases). V was pared by 2 bases and J by 4 bases, with 11 bases between. The germline V gene has CDR1 MNHEY and CDR2 SVGAGI. The CDR3 has 15 residues. CDR3 DNA sequence: TGTGCCAGCAGTTACGGGGGGGGTGTTAATGAAAAACTGTTTTTT. This codes for CASSYGGGVNEKLFF.

The V and J genes are TRBV25-1 and TRBJ2-5, with D possibly TRBD1 on 5 matching bases. The V gene lost 1 base and the J gene lost 4 bases, with 16 bases spanning the gap. Germline V lookup: CDR1 MGHDK, CDR2 SYGVNS. This CDR3 contains 16 residues. The CDR3, as DNA: TGTGCCAGCAGTGAATTAGCCCCAGGGTTCTCAGAGACCCAGTACTTC. It encodes CASSELAPGFSETQYF.

The V call is TRBV13, the J call TRBJ1-2, with D hard to call. V was clipped by 4 bases and J by 1 base, with 13 bases between them. This CDR3 is 15 amino acids long. CDR1 and CDR2 (germline): PRHDT, FYEKMQ (reference sequence). The chain's CDR3 is CASSYSRQINYGYTF. CDR3 bases: TGTGCCAGCAGCTACAGCCGTCAGATTAACTATGGCTACACCTTC.

V usage is TRBV6-6 and J usage is TRBJ1-5; D is undetermined. Germline assignment: CDR1 MNHNY and CDR2 SVGAGI (reference sequence). V dropped 2 bases and J dropped 2 bases, with 4 bases sitting between them. This CDR3 is built from 13 residues. CDR3 region: CASSYTGNQPQHF. The CDR3 bases are TGTGCCAGCAGTTACACTGGCAATCAGCCCCAGCATTTT.

The genes are TRBV5-1 and TRBJ2-7, with D possibly matching TRBD1 (5 bases). V was pared by 2 bases and J by 3 bases, with 12 bases between. Germline loops: CDR1 SGHRS, CDR2 YFSETQ. The CDR3 is 14 residues long. The CDR3 nucleotides read TGCGCCAGCAGCTTCGGTCAGGGCGGCTACGAGCAGTACTTC. The encoded protein is CASSFGQGGYEQYF.

The V call is TRBV5-1, the J call TRBJ2-1; 10 bases are a match to TRBD2. V lost 0 bases to trimming and J lost 4 bases; unmatched junction nucleotides: 10. The CDR3 extends over 18 amino acids. From germline, CDR1 is SGHRS and CDR2 YFSETQ. The CDR3, as DNA: TGCGCCAGCAGCTTGGATGCCTCCGCTAGCGGGAGATACAATGAGCAGTTCTTC. The encoded protein is CASSLDASASGRYNEQFF.

The CDR3 DNA reads as TGTGCCAGCAGCTTTTCCGGGACAGGGGCTACCTACGAGCAGTACTTC. Translated: CASSFSGTGATYEQYF. The J gene is TRBJ2-7, the V gene TRBV11-2; 10 bases are a match to TRBD1. The CDR3 runs 16 residues. Trimming took 3 bases from V and 2 from J; bases not matched to a gene: 7. Germline V gene sequence: CDR1 SGHAT, CDR2 FQNNGV.

The chain has TRBV25-1 and TRBJ1-5, with TRBD1 matching 9 bases. The CDR3 sequence is 14 residues long. Trimming removed 4 bases from V and 2 bases from J; junction bases left unmatched: 0. CDR1 is MGHDK and CDR2 is SYGVNS in the germline V gene. In nucleotides, the CDR3 is TGTGCCAGCAGTGGGACAGGGGGCAATCAGCCCCAGCATTTT. It is translated as CASSGTGGNQPQHF.

V usage is TRBV23-1 and J usage is TRBJ2-2; TRBD1 matches at 9 bases. TRBV23-1 is placed among ORFs of uncertain function. V lost 3 bases to trimming and J lost 5 bases; unmatched junction nucleotides: 4. This CDR3 has 15 amino acids. CDR3 sequence (DNA): TGCGCCAGCAGTCAGGACAGGGGTGCGACCGGGGAGCTGTTTTTT. Its protein product is CASSQDRGATGELFF.